This TCR beta chain comes out of a study of blood T cell repertoires in COVID-19. Across the whole study: Samples came from the United States, Italy and Spain, spanning acute and convalescent COVID-19. Sources were T cells, B-cell-depleted T cells, or PBMCs; the material itself was cDNA or gDNA.

Authors' methods: For nucleated cells, counts were estimated from reference gene primer amplification. Sequenced by immunoSEQ multiplex PCR; TCRdb stores in-frame clones only, minus some. Clonal size and the V and J genes are those of that table, whereas D and trimming came from the DNA. This sample yields some 200,000 clones, of which almost 80% are seen a single time; 26% belongs to the top ten. The CDR3 spans 15 residues. CDR1 LNHDA and CDR2 SQIVND come from the germline V gene (reference sequence). Trimming took 5 bases from V and 5 from J, leaving 19 bases between them. The sample was peripheral blood. The V and J genes are TRBV19 and TRBJ2-7; TRBD1 is a possible D gene (6 bases). The clonotype was recovered from a woman aged 70-85 years with acute or convalescent COVID-19. The DNA of the CDR3 is TGTGCCAGTAGTTCAAGAAACAGGGTCATCGACGAGCAGTACTTC. Residues: CASSSRNRVIDEQYF.